Reported below is one T cell receptor beta chain. What antigen it recognizes has not been identified. Per-base quality was not reported, and no clone a single base away is much larger than it. The data belong to a study of T-cell memory formation after mild COVID-19 (dated by TCRdb to the early 2020s). With respect to the entire study: Most TCR sequence clusters were specific to one of the two donors. Longitudinal TCRalpha and TCRbeta repertoire sequencing tracked T-cell clones expanding and contracting after mild COVID-19 in two donors. The cohort comprised two young, previously healthy adult volunteers, one female and one male.

Looking up the germline V gene yields CDR1 SGHTA and CDR2 FQGNSA. Relative to germline, V is 1 base shorter and J is 1 base shorter, with 8 bases between their ends. Spanning cysteine to phenylalanine, the CDR3 consists of 16 amino acids. Of all the DNA, just the CDR3 is kept, 48 bases in frame from base 1. The sequencer listed for this sample is Illumina NovaSeq 6000. TCRalpha and TCRbeta cDNA libraries were constructed by 5'RACE with constant-segment primers, with sample barcodes and unique molecular identifiers being introduced. RNA was extracted from every sample with Trizol reagent. The libraries were amplified in two PCR steps, and the second step added a second sample barcode and Illumina TruSeq adapters. Libraries were sequenced on an Illumina NovaSeq with 2 x 150 bp paired-end reads. Per the original workflow: Demultiplexing of reads and collapsing into UMI-guided consensus sequences were performed with migec v1.2.7. Using mixcr v2.1.11, UMI consensuses were aligned to TRA and TRB V and J templates and then assembled into clonotypes. A clonotype was counted as expanded or contracted only when both edgeR and NoisET called the clonotype significant, with the noise models trained on biological replicates. For edgeR calls, a false discovery rate-adjusted p below 0.01 and a log2 fold-change threshold of 1 were applied. PCA with hierarchical clustering of max-normalized trajectories of the 1000 most abundant clonotypes was used as exploratory dynamics analysis. The CD4 or CD8 phenotype of responding clones was assigned using the separately sequenced CD4+ and CD8+ repertoires. Using fastp trimming at Q25 and MiXCR clonotype assembly, TCRdb reanalyzed the public sequencing data and kept in-frame beta chains. Each entry merges the rows of one CDR3 protein and shows their most common DNA and genes. It is TCRdb's table, rather than the study itself, that gives the V and J calls and clone size. The sample includes roughly 180,000 distinct CDR3 sequences, with roughly 10% observed a single time. The ten largest clones capture roughly 3.8% of the sample.

Ficoll-Paque density gradient centrifugation was used to isolate PBMCs. Overall study outcomes, separate from this receptor: Clones that contracted from day 15 to 85 showed balanced CD4/CD8 phenotypes, whereas a second wave of clones that expanded from day 15 to 37 leaned towards CD4+. The detection of some responding clones in pre-infection memory suggests that pre-existing cross-reactive memory T cells joined the SARS-CoV-2 response. The study covered only a couple of mild cases, and larger cohorts including severe cases with pre-infection samples were considered necessary. Whether the second-wave clones peaking on day 37 were SARS-CoV-2 specific was not confirmed. Contracting CD4+ clones turned up mainly in the CM and EM memory subsets, whereas EMRA was where CD8+ clones were enriched.

Sequenced sample: PBMCs or a T cell subset sorted from them (not recorded which). Here the chain combines TRBV7-2 and TRBJ2-6; the D segment cannot be called with confidence. The receptor's source is a man aged 18 to 35 who had mild COVID-19 (a few samples of this study predate the infection). The sample titles of this study are shuffled in the database, so cell type and time point are left out; the donor was told from shared clones. The CDR3 sequence is CASSLDGSSGANVLTF. The nucleotide sequence is given as TGTGCCAGCAGCTTAGACGGCAGTTCTGGGGCCAACGTCCTGACTTTC.